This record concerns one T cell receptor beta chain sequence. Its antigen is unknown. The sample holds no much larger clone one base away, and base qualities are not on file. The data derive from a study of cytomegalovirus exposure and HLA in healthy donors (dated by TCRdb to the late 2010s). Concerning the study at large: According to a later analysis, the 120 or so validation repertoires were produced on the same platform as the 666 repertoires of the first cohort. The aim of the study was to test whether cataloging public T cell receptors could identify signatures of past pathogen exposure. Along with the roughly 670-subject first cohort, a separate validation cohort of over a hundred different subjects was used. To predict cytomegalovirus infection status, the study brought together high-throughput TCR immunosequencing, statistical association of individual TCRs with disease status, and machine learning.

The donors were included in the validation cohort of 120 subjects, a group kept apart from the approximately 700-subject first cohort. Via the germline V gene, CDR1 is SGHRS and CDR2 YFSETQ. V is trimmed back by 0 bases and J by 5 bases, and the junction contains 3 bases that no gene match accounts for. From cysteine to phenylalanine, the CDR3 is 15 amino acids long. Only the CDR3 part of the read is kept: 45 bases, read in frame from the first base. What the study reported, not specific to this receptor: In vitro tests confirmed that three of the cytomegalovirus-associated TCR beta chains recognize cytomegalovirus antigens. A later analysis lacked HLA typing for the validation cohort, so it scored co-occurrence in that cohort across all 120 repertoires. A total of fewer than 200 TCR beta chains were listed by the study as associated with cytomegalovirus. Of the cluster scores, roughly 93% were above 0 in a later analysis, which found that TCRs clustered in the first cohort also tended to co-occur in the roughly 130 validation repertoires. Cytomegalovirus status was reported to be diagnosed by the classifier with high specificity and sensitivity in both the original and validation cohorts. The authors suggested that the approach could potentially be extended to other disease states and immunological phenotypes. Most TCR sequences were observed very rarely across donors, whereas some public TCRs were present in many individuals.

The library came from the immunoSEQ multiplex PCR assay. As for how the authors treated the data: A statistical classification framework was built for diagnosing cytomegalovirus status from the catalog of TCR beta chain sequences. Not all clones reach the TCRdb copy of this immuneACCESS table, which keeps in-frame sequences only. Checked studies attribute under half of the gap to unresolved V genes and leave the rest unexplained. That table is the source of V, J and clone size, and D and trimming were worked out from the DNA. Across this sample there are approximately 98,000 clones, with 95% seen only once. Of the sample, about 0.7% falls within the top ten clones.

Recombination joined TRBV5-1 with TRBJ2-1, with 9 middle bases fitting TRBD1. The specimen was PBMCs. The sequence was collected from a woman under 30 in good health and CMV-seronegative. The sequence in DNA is TGCGCCAGCAGCTTGGTGGGGACAGGGAACAATGAGCAGTTCTTC. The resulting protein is CASSLVGTGNNEQFF.